Below are 12 T cell receptor beta chains sequenced from a single sample in a study of blood T cells in healthy people across ages. The second PCR ran roughly 6 to 11 cycles with a sample-barcoded 5' primer and J-beta primers. TCRdb used MiXCR to reprocess the 5' RACE reads, holding one entry per CDR3 protein. The sample contains around 1,800,000 distinct CDR3 sequences, around 40% of which appear only once. The sequencing input was blood. These receptor sequences come from a human donor in good health.

In this sample, this clonotype turned up a few times. The V gene is TRBV5-6, the J gene TRBJ2-1; 7 bases map to TRBD2. CDR3 size: 15 residues. V shed 4 bases and J 6 bases; nucleotides not matched to a gene: 10. Germline CDR1 and CDR2: SGHDT and YYEEEE. The CDR3 here is CASSLLTSWGNEQFF. Written as DNA, the CDR3 is TGTGCCAGCAGCCTACTGACTAGCTGGGGCAATGAGCAGTTCTTC. Full variable domain (rest looked up from reference TRBV5-6 and TRBJ2-1): DAGVTQSPTHLIKTRGQQVTLRCSPKSGHDTVSWYQQALGQGPQFIFQYYEEEERQRGNFPDRFSGHQFPNYSSELNVNALLLGDSALYLCASSLLTSWGNEQFFGPGTRLTVL.

The V gene is TRBV7-9, the J gene TRBJ2-4, with a possible D match to TRBD2 (7 bases). CDR3 length: 12 amino acids. The V end was cut by 1 base, the J end by 13 bases, with 11 bases between. Germline V gene lookup returns CDR1 SEHNR and CDR2 FQNEAQ (reference sequence). For the CDR3, the DNA is TGTGCCAGCAGCTTAGAACAGGGAGGGCAGTACTTC. This gives the protein CASSLEQGGQYF.

This chain links TRBV20-1 with TRBJ2-5; TRBD2 aligns across 9 bases. CDR1 is DFQATT, CDR2 SNEGSKA, per germline (reference sequence). The CDR3 is 14 amino acids. With V trimmed by 4 bases and J by 11 bases, 14 bases remained unmatched. CDR3 nucleotides: TGCAGTGCTACGGCCGGGACTAGCAGGTTAGAGCAGTACTTC. Residues: CSATAGTSRLEQYF.

The chain recombines TRBV7-9 with TRBJ2-3; 14 nucleotides line up with TRBD2. CDR1 and CDR2 from the germline V gene are SEHNR and FQNEAQ (reference sequence). The CDR3 extends over 20 amino acids. J was trimmed by 1 base and V by 4 bases; bases with no gene match: 13. The DNA for the CDR3 is TGTGCCAGCAGCTCGATGACTAGCGGGGGGGCAGGATGGGGCACAGATACGCAGTATTTT. Protein: CASSSMTSGGAGWGTDTQYF.

This chain joins TRBV7-2 and TRBJ2-5; perhaps TRBD1 as D (6 bases). Trimming removed 5 bases at V and 4 bases at J, with 14 bases between. The CDR3 sequence is 14 residues long. Looked up from germline, CDR1 is SGHTA and CDR2 is FQGNSA. As DNA, the CDR3 is TGTGCCAGCAGCGTCGAGGGGGATATAGAGACCCAGTACTTC. Translating it yields CASSVEGDIETQYF.

The genes are TRBV30 and TRBJ2-5; unclear D gene. With 0 bases removed from V and 6 bases from J, the gap between germline ends came to 5 bases. The CDR3 runs 11 residues. The germline gives CDR1 GTSNPN, CDR2 SVGIG (reference sequence). Here the CDR3 reads CAWSVRQTQYF. DNA of the CDR3: TGTGCCTGGAGTGTACGTCAGACCCAGTACTTC. The complete variable domain, with remaining parts taken from reference TRBV30 and TRBJ2-5, reads SQTIHQWPATLVQPVGSPLSLECTVEGTSNPNLYWYRQAAGRGLQLLFYSVGIGQISSEVPQNLSASRPQDRQFILSSKKLLLSDSGFYLCAWSVRQTQYFGPGTRLLVL.

This clonotype occurred a few times. This rearrangement joins TRBV19 to TRBJ2-7; 7 nucleotides agree with TRBD1. After removal of 4 bases from V and 3 bases from J, the junction contained 9 bases not matched to a gene. CDR1 and CDR2 (germline): LNHDA, SQIVND (reference sequence). The CDR3 runs 15 residues. CDR3: CASSTVQGPLYEQYF. CDR3 coding DNA: TGTGCCAGTAGTACAGTACAGGGGCCACTCTACGAGCAGTACTTC.

This clonotype was seen more than once but under ten times. This chain connects TRBV6-5 to TRBJ1-1; 7 positions agree with TRBD1. Germline loops: CDR1 MNHEY, CDR2 SVGAGI. The CDR3 extends over 14 amino acids. Trimming cost V 7 bases and J 2 bases; bases outside gene matches: 7. CDR3 sequence reads: CASTRQGGNTEAFF. Here the CDR3 DNA reads TGTGCCAGCACGAGACAGGGCGGAAACACTGAAGCTTTCTTT.

The V call is TRBV29-1, the J call TRBJ1-4; D gene uncertain. The germline V and J ends were trimmed by 8 bases and 8 bases, with 12 bases remaining between them. Germline V lookup: CDR1 SQVTM, CDR2 ANQGSEA. The CDR3 totals 11 residues. The CDR3, as DNA: TGCAGCACCCCCCGCGGGGAAAAACTGTTTTTT. Residues: CSTPRGEKLFF.

This clonotype was seen a handful of times. The chain links TRBV27 to TRBJ2-1; TRBD1 might be the D (6 bases). Germline V gene lookup returns CDR1 MNHEY and CDR2 SMNVEV (reference sequence). Trimming took off 7 bases at V and 2 bases at J, with 21 bases between the two ends. The CDR3 spans 17 residues. The CDR3 DNA sequence: TGTGCCAGCAACCTCGGGCCCTGGACAGCACCCTACAATGAGCAGTTCTTC. Protein: CASNLGPWTAPYNEQFF.

The CDR3 reads CSARGADFNAFF. The CDR3 coding sequence is TGCAGTGCTAGAGGGGCAGACTTTAACGCTTTCTTT. The chain has TRBV20-1 and TRBJ1-1, with D unclear. The V gene's germline CDR1 is DFQATT and CDR2 SNEGSKA (reference sequence). CDR3 length equals 12 residues. V dropped 1 base and J dropped 11 bases, with 14 bases sitting between them.

As concerns this clonotype: It may be a read error: a sequence one base away is much more abundant. The chain links TRBV5-1 to TRBJ2-1; possibly TRBD1 for D (5 bases). The J call may not be correct, given that the DNA end is closer to TRBJ2-7. Per the germline V gene, CDR1 is SGHRS and CDR2 is YFSETQ. This CDR3 region has 15 residues. For the CDR3, the DNA is TGCGCCAGCAGCCCTACCGCAGGGCAATACAATGAGCAGTACTTC. Its protein is CASSPTAGQYNEQYF.